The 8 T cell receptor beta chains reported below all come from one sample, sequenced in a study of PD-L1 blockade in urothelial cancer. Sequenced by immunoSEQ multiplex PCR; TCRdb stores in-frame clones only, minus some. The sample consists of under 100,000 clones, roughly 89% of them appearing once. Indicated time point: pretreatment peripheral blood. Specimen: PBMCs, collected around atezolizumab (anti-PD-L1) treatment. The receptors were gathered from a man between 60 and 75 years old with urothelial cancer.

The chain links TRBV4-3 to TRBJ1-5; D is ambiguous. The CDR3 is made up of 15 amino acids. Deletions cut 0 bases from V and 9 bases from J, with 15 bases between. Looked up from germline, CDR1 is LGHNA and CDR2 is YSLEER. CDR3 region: CASSQEGGIAWPQHF. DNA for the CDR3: TGCGCCAGCAGCCAAGAAGGAGGGATTGCGTGGCCCCAGCATTTT.

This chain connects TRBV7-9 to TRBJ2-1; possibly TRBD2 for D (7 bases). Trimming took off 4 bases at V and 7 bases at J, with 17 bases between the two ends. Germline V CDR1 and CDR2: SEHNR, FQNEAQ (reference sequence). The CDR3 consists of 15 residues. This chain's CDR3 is CASSSAGQMGNEQFF. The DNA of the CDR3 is TGTGCCAGCAGCTCAGCGGGACAAATGGGGAATGAGCAGTTCTTC.

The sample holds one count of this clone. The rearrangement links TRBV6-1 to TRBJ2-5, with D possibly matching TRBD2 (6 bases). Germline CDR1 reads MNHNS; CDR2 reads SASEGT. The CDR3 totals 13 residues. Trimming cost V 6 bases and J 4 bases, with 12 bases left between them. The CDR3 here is CASRLAVGETQYF. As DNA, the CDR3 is TGTGCCAGCAGATTAGCGGTGGGAGAGACCCAGTACTTC.

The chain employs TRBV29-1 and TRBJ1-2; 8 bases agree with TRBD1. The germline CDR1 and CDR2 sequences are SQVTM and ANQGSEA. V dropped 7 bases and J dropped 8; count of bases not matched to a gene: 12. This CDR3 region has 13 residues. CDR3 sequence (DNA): TGCAGCGCGTGGGGGCAGGGGGCTTTAGGCTACACCTTC. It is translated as CSAWGQGALGYTF.

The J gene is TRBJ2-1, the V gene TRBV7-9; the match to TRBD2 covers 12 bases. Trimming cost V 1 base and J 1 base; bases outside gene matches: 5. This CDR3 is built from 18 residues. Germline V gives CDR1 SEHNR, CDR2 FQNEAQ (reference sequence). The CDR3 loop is CASSLGASGRGSYNEQFF. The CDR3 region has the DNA TGTGCCAGCAGCTTAGGGGCTAGCGGGAGGGGGTCCTACAATGAGCAGTTCTTC.

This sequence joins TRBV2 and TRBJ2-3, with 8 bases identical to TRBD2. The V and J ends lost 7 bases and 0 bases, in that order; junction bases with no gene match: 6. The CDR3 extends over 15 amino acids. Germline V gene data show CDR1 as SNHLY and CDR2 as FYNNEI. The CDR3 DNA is TGTGCCAGCAACGGGGGGGGCTCCAGCACAGATACGCAGTATTTT. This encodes CASNGGGSSTDTQYF.

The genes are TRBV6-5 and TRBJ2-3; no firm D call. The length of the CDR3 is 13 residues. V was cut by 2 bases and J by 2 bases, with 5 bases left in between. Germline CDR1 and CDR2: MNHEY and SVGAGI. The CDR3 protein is CASSYQITDTQYF. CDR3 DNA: TGTGCCAGCAGTTACCAGATCACAGATACGCAGTATTTT.

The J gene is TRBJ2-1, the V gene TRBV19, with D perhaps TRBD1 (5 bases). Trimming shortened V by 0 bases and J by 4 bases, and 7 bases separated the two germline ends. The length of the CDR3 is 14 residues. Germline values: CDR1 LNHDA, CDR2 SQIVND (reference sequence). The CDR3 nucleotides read TGTGCCAGTAGTATAGAGACAGCTTACAATGAGCAGTTCTTC. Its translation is CASSIETAYNEQFF.